This TCR beta chain was obtained from a study of T cell changes during pregnancy in multiple sclerosis. The CDR3 length is 13 residues. Germline loops: CDR1 SGHVS, CDR2 FQNEAQ. The V end was cut by 1 base, the J end by 8 bases, with 11 bases between. This table comes from immunoSEQ multiplex PCR, and its TCRdb copy is limited to in-frame clones, with some not included. The sample holds 61,000 or so clones, 90% to 95% seen once. The starting material was CD4+ T cells from peripheral blood mononuclear cells, obtained before pregnancy. The rearrangement links TRBV7-8 to TRBJ1-2, with D perhaps matching TRBD1 (6 bases). The sequence derives from a female donor with multiple sclerosis, enrolled in a pregnancy study. The CDR3 region is CASSLDRDGGYTF. The CDR3 DNA reads TGTGCCAGCAGCTTAGACAGGGACGGCGGCTACACCTTC.